This entry lists 15 T cell receptor beta chains sequenced from one sample in a study of spatial heterogeneity in lung cancer. Study conclusions and caveats: Tumors with more nonsynonymous mutations had more expanded intratumoral alpha and beta TCRs.

From the 5' RACE reads, TCRdb called clonotypes with MiXCR, one entry per CDR3 protein. The sample carries over a thousand distinct CDR3 sequences, roughly 16% recorded once. What these receptors recognize is not known. The sample's time point: sample taken at primary tumor resection. This specimen consisted of lung tumor tissue, obtained at surgery. These TCRs come from a male donor with early-stage non-small cell lung cancer.

By share of the sample, this clonotype is medium-sized. V usage is TRBV7-2 and J usage is TRBJ2-5; 14 nucleotides line up with TRBD2. Trimming took 2 bases from V and 3 from J; bases not matched to a gene: 11. Germline V lookup: CDR1 SGHTA, CDR2 FQGNSA. This CDR3 has 19 residues. The CDR3 nucleotides read TGTGCCAGCAGCTTACTGGGGCCGGGACTAGCGGGAGTGGAAGAGACCCAGTACTTC. This translates into CASSLLGPGLAGVEETQYF.

The sample holds a few counts of this clonotype. An end of the junction does not agree with germline; a read error may underlie this. The chain employs TRBV28 and TRBJ2-5; D possibly corresponds to TRBD2 (5 bases). This CDR3 region has 14 residues. CDR1 and CDR2 from the germline V gene are MDHEN and SYDVKM. The DNA of the CDR3 is TGTACCAGCAGCCCCACGGACGGGAAAGAGACCCAGTACTTC. It yields the protein CTSSPTDGKETQYF. Looking up the rest from reference TRBV28 and TRBJ2-5 gives the full variable domain: DVKVTQSSRYLVKRTGEKVFLECVQDMDHENMFWYRQDPGLGLRLIYFSYDVKMKEKGDIPEGYSVSREKKERFSLILESASTNQTSMYLCTSSPTDGKETQYFGPGTRLLVL.

The chain uses TRBV6-5 and TRBJ2-7; no clear D gene. The V gene lost 1 base and the J gene lost 6 bases, with 4 bases spanning the gap. This CDR3 region has 11 residues. The germline V gene has CDR1 MNHEY and CDR2 SVGAGI. CDR3 DNA sequence: TGTGCCAGCAGTTACTGGGGCGAGCAGTACTTC. This gives the protein CASSYWGEQYF.

This clonotype is medium-sized (0.01 to 0.1%) in the sample. This rearrangement joins TRBV6-1 to TRBJ2-7; D is undetermined. Trimming shortened V by 4 bases and J by 3 bases, and 10 bases separated the two germline ends. The CDR3 contains 13 residues. Germline CDR1 and CDR2: MNHNS and SASEGT. The CDR3 reads CASSASLYYEQYF. For the CDR3, the DNA is TGTGCCAGCAGTGCAAGTTTGTACTACGAGCAGTACTTC.

To note about this clonotype: One base away lies a much larger clone, so this may be a sequencing read error. The chain links TRBV28 to TRBJ2-1; D unclear. CDR1 MDHEN and CDR2 SYDVKM come from the germline V gene. This CDR3 spans 14 amino acids. The CDR3 loop is CVSSKGDSYNEQFF. CDR3 nucleotide sequence: TGTGTCAGCTCTAAAGGTGACTCCTACAATGAGCAGTTCTTC.

As concerns this clonotype: A single base separates this from a much larger clone, so it may be a read error. This sequence joins TRBV5-4 and TRBJ1-1; possibly TRBD1 for D (6 bases). Per the germline V gene, CDR1 is SGHNT and CDR2 is YYREEE (reference sequence). CDR3 length: 15 amino acids. In nucleotides, the CDR3 is TGTGTCAGCAGCTCGGGGGCAGGGATGAACACTGAAGCTTTCTTT. This gives the protein CVSSSGAGMNTEAFF.

This clonotype is medium-sized in the sample. This chain connects TRBV5-1 to TRBJ2-7; 7 bases are a match to TRBD1. The V and J ends lost 0 bases and 4 bases, in that order; junction bases with no gene match: 7. Germline CDR1 SGHRS, CDR2 YFSETQ. This CDR3 comprises 15 residues. The CDR3 nucleotides read TGCGCCAGCAGCTTGGTCTCGGACAGGAGATACGAGCAGTACTTC. It is translated as CASSLVSDRRYEQYF.

The chain links TRBV9 to TRBJ1-1; D is ambiguous. The length of the CDR3 is 13 residues. Germline V CDR1 and CDR2: SGDLS, YYNGEE. V gave up 2 bases and J gave up 7 bases, with 12 bases separating them. CDR3 in DNA: TGTGCCAGCAGCGTTGACCTGGGAGGTGAAGCTTTCTTT. It specifies CASSVDLGGEAFF.

This clonotype is labeled as large. This chain connects TRBV7-3 to TRBJ2-2; D tentatively reads TRBD1 or TRBD2 (5 bases each). The CDR3 is made up of 18 amino acids. V was clipped by 5 bases and J by 0 bases, with 19 bases between them. The germline gives CDR1 SGHTA, CDR2 FQGTGA. The CDR3: CASSPDRARGANTGELFF. The CDR3 nucleotides are TGTGCCAGCAGCCCCGACAGAGCCCGGGGAGCGAACACCGGGGAGCTGTTTTTT. Complete variable domain (other parts from reference TRBV7-3 and TRBJ2-2): GAGVSQTPSNKVTEKGKYVELRCDPISGHTALYWYRQSLGQGPEFLIYFQGTGAADDSGLPNDRFFAVRPEGSVSTLKIQRTERGDSAVYLCASSPDRARGANTGELFFGEGSRLTVL.

This clonotype is medium-sized by share. In this CDR3 the conserved last residue, phenylalanine or tryptophan, is missing, so a read error is likely. It is unclear where the CDR3 begins or ends on the DNA, so no DNA is shown, and the CDR3 is as TCRdb lists it. The chain links TRBV4-1 to TRBJ2-5; the listed D gene, TRBD2, was not tested against the DNA. The CDR3 has 13 amino acids, counting both end residues. Germline CDR1 is MGHRA and CDR2 is YSYEKL. The CDR3: CASSQDGLAGARC.

In its sample, this clonotype is medium-sized. The chain combines TRBV7-3 with TRBJ2-2; maybe TRBD1 (6 bases). The CDR3 length is 15 residues. Deletions cut 4 bases from V and 4 bases from J, with 13 bases between. From germline, CDR1 is SGHTA and CDR2 FQGTGA. The CDR3 spells CASSWARGGTGELFF. CDR3 bases: TGTGCCAGCAGCTGGGCCCGAGGGGGCACCGGGGAGCTGTTTTTT.

By share, this clonotype ranks as large. The chain combines TRBV20-1 with TRBJ2-1; 12 bases are shared with TRBD2. Unmatched junction bases numbered 2, after V lost 5 bases and J lost 0 bases. Per germline, CDR1 DFQATT and CDR2 SNEGSKA (reference sequence). This CDR3 contains 15 residues. The CDR3 coding sequence is TGCAGTGCTCCGACTAGCGGGAGCTCCTACAATGAGCAGTTCTTC. Amino acid sequence: CSAPTSGSSYNEQFF.

This clonotype was counted a few times. The chain carries TRBV20-1 and TRBJ2-5; D possibly corresponds to TRBD1 (5 bases). This CDR3 is 12 amino acids long. V lost 2 bases to trimming and J lost 5 bases, with 9 bases between them. The germline gives CDR1 DFQATT, CDR2 SNEGSKA (reference sequence). The CDR3 is CSARPRAETQYF. Written as DNA, the CDR3 is TGCAGTGCTAGACCCAGGGCGGAGACCCAGTACTTC.

By proportion, this clonotype is medium-sized (0.01 to 0.1%). The J gene is TRBJ1-1, the V gene TRBV6-1, with TRBD1 as a possible D gene (6 bases). The CDR3 has 16 residues. V was pared by 4 bases and J by 1 base, with 16 bases between. Per the germline V gene, CDR1 is MNHNS and CDR2 is SASEGT. CDR3 amino acids: CASSASPTGWNTEAFF. In nucleotides, the CDR3 is TGTGCCAGCAGTGCCTCACCGACAGGATGGAACACTGAAGCTTTCTTT.

This clonotype appeared a few times. The chain links TRBV6-6 to TRBJ1-4; perhaps TRBD1 as D (6 bases). Trimming took 0 bases from V and 3 from J, leaving 11 bases between them. CDR1 is MNHNY, CDR2 SVGAGI, per germline (reference sequence). The CDR3 contains 16 residues. Here the CDR3 reads CASSYSRGGPNEKLFF. The CDR3 nucleotides are TGTGCCAGCAGTTACTCGAGGGGGGGACCTAATGAAAAACTGTTTTTT.